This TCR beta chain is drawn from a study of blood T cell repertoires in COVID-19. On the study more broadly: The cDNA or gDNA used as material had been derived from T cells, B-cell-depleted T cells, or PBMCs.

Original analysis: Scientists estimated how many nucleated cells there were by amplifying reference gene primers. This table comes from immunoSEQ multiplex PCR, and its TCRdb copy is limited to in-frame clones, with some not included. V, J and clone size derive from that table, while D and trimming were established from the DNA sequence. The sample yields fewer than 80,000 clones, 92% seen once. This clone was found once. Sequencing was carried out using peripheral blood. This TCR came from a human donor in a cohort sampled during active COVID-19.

The CDR3 DNA sequence: TGTGCCAGCAGTGACGGGATCATCTATGGCTACACCTTC. It codes for CASSDGIIYGYTF. This chain connects TRBV6-1 to TRBJ1-2; D not certain. The CDR3 runs to 13 residues. Deletions cut 3 bases from V and 4 bases from J, with 9 bases between. The germline V gene has CDR1 MNHNS and CDR2 SASEGT.